A selection of T cell receptor beta chains follows, all from one sample in a study of cytotoxic CD8 clonotypes in ibrutinib-treated CLL. TCRdb's copy holds only in-frame clones and misses some; the assay was immunoSEQ multiplex PCR. The sample holds some 290,000 clones, about 80% seen once. The sequences come from PBMCs, collected before ibrutinib treatment. These receptors came from a human donor with chronic lymphocytic leukemia. CDR3s include the opening cysteine and the closing phenylalanine or tryptophan. The order of the fields is J gene, clone size, D gene, V gene, CDR3 DNA, CDR3 protein. D genes are given only for firm matches. Size tells how often a clone was seen (once, few, many) or the class of an expanded clone, and some rows leave it out.

TRBJ2-1,.,.,TRBV7-6,TGTGCCAGCAGCAATATAGCGTTGGGCGGGACTCTTTACAATGAGCAGTTCTTC,CASSNIALGGTLYNEQFF
TRBJ1-1,few,.,TRBV10-3,TGTGCCATCAGTGTTACCCAATACACTGAAGCTTTCTTT,CAISVTQYTEAFF
TRBJ2-3,.,.,TRBV29-1,TGCAGCGTTCAAGTGACCACAGATACGCAGTATTTT,CSVQVTTDTQYF
TRBJ2-7,.,TRBD1,TRBV15,TGTGCCACCAGCAGGGACAGGTCAAGCTCCTACGAGCAGTACTTC,CATSRDRSSSYEQYF
TRBJ2-7,.,TRBD1,TRBV7-9,TGTGCCAGCAGCCCAGAGACGGGACAGCTTTCTTACGAGCAGTACTTC,CASSPETGQLSYEQYF
TRBJ2-7,.,TRBD2,TRBV9,TGTGCCAGCAGCTCGAGCGGGAGGGCCTTTGAGCAGTACTTC,CASSSSGRAFEQYF
TRBJ1-5,.,.,TRBV14,TGTGCCAGCAGCTACACAGGGTACAATCAGCCCCAGCATTTT,CASSYTGYNQPQHF
TRBJ1-4,.,.,TRBV19,TGTGCCAGTAGTTCTCCCAGGGCCATCGGGTTAGGTGGTGAAAAACTGTTTTTT,CASSSPRAIGLGGEKLFF
TRBJ1-2,.,TRBD1,TRBV5-1,TGCGCCAGCAGCTTGAGGCAGGGGGCTGTAGGCTACACCTTC,CASSLRQGAVGYTF
TRBJ1-2,.,TRBD1,TRBV10-3,TGTGCCATCAGTGATAAGGACAGGGGGCTGGATGGCTACACCTTC,CAISDKDRGLDGYTF
TRBJ2-1,.,.,TRBV27,TGTGCCAGCAGTTTATCCAGGGTTGGTGAGCAGTTCTTC,CASSLSRVGEQFF